What follows is one T cell receptor beta chain and its context. In the original workflow: Estimation of nucleated cell counts was performed using reference gene primer amplification. Here immunoSEQ multiplex PCR was the method, and the copy in TCRdb shows in-frame clones only, minus some. From that table come the V and J calls and clone size; the DNA was used to work out D and trimming. The sample includes around 340,000 clones, about 86% of them seen just once. Living in about two dozen US areas, the participants were between roughly 18 and 90 years of age. Clinical history reported by participants formed the basis on which cohorts were assigned. V was pared by 6 bases and J by 3 bases, with 15 bases between. Germline V CDR1 and CDR2: MNHEY, SVGAGI. This CDR3 has 14 amino acids. This sample was included in a study of blood T cell repertoires in COVID-19. In the study overall: There were acute and convalescent COVID-19 samples, and they came from the United States, Italy and Spain.

The clonotype comes from a middle-aged woman with acute COVID-19. The sequencing input was PBMCs or T cells enriched from blood (not recorded which). V is TRBV6-5 and J is TRBJ2-7; D remains ambiguous. The DNA for the CDR3 is TGTGCCAGCAGAGCTGCGGCGTCTATCTACGAGCAGTACTTC. Protein product: CASRAAASIYEQYF.